This TCR beta chain originates from a study of T-cell reconstitution after alpha-beta-depleted transplantation in children. Study-level results: Surviving thymic progenitors and recipient T cells were the source of high TCRbeta diversity at day 60 in some patients. When one year had passed after transplant, most T-cell counts and diversity came from newly produced T cells.

Trimming removed 5 bases at V and 7 bases at J, with 20 bases between. The length of the CDR3 is 16 residues. Unique molecular identifiers were incorporated when the TCRbeta library was constructed. MiXCR, run by TCRdb on the PCR reads, gives a single entry per CDR3 protein. In the table there are approximately 270,000 distinct CDR3 sequences, roughly 25% of which are singletons. Concerning this clonotype itself: The antigen remains undetermined.

The sample in question was PBMCs, mostly from graft donor cells, obtained 360 days after TCRalphabeta/CD19-depleted stem cell transplant. The rearrangement joins TRBV12-3 or TRBV12-4 to TRBJ2-2; D may match TRBD1 or TRBD2 (7 bases each). This clonotype was obtained from a female patient between 2 and 15 years old who had a stem cell transplant for congenital amegakaryocytic thrombocytopenia, so the T cells may come from the graft donor. The CDR3 region is CASSARDQGGVGELFF. CDR3 DNA sequence: TGTGCCAGCAGTGCCCGGGACCAGGGGGGGGTCGGGGAGCTGTTTTTT.